This T cell receptor (beta chain) was captured in a study of blood T cell repertoires in COVID-19. In its sample, this clone was seen once. Sequencing was performed with immunoSEQ multiplex PCR; in TCRdb, only in-frame clones are kept and a portion is missing. The table shows hundreds of thousands of clones, with approximately 82% occurring only once. Germline assignment: CDR1 MNHNY and CDR2 SVGAGI (reference sequence). The CDR3 runs to 14 residues. J was trimmed by 4 bases and V by 2 bases; bases with no gene match: 3. The TCR was taken from a woman in her 70s with active or convalescent COVID-19. The chain employs TRBV6-6 and TRBJ1-1, with TRBD1 matching 8 bases. Sequences were obtained from peripheral blood. The CDR3 DNA sequence: TGTGCCAGCAGTTACCTCGGACAGGGCACTGAAGCTTTCTTT. Its protein is CASSYLGQGTEAFF.